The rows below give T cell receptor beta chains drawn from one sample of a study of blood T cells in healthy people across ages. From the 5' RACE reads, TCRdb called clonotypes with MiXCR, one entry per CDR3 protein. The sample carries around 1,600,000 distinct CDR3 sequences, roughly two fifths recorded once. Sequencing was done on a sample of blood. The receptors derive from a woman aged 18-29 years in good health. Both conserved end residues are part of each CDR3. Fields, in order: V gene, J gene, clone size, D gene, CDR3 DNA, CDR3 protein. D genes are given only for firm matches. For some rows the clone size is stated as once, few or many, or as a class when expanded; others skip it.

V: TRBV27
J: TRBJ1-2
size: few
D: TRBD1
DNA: TGTGCCAGCCGCCGGGACAGGCTCTATGGCTACACCTTC
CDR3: CASRRDRLYGYTF

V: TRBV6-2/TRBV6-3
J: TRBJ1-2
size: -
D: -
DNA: TGTGCCAGCAGTGCGAATGTAATAGCTAACTATGGCTACACCTTC
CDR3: CASSANVIANYGYTF

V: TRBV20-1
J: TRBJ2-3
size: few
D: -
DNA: TGCAGTGCTAGTTACCCCCGGGGAAGCACAGATACGCAGTATTTT
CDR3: CSASYPRGSTDTQYF

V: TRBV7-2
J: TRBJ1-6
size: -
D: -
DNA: TGTGCCAGCAGCTTGCTTGCCTATAATTCACCCCTCCACTTT
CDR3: CASSLLAYNSPLHF

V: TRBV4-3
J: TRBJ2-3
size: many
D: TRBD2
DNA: TGTGCCAGCAGTCTCGGACTAGCGACTAGCACAGATACGCAGTATTTT
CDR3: CASSLGLATSTDTQYF

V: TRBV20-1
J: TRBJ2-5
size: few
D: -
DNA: TGCAGTGCTAGAACCTACGGGGGCACGTCAGAGACCCAGTACTTC
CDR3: CSARTYGGTSETQYF

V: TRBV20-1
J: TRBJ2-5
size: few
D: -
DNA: TGCAGTGCTAGTGTGATGAAGACCCAGTACTTC
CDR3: CSASVMKTQYF

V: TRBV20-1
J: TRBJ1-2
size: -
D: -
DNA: TGCAGTGCTAATCGTGGGGGAACATATGGCTACACCTTC
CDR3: CSANRGGTYGYTF

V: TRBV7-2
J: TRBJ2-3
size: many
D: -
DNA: TGTGCCAGCAGGATGGGCGATACGCAGTATTTT
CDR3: CASRMGDTQYF

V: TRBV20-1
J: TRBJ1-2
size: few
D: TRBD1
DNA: TGCAGTGCTAGACCGGGACAGACCAACTATGGCTACACCTTC
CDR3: CSARPGQTNYGYTF

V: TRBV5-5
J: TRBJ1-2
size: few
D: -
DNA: TGTGCCAGCAGCGTGGTCCCAGGGAACTATGGCTACACCTTC
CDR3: CASSVVPGNYGYTF

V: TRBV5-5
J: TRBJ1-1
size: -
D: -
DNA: TGTGCCAGCAGCTTGGACGTAAACCGGGGCCGCAACACTGAAGCTTTCTTT
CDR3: CASSLDVNRGRNTEAFF

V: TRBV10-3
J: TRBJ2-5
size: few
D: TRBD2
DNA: TGTGCCATCAGTAACTTAGAGGTACTAGCGGGATTAGAGACCCAGTACTTC
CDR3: CAISNLEVLAGLETQYF

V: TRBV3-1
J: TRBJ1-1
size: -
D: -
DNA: TGTGCCAGCAGCCAAGATACTCCTGCAAACACTGAAGCTTTCTTT
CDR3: CASSQDTPANTEAFF

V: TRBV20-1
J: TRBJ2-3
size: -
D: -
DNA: TGCAGTGCTCCTCCATCGGGGGAAACAGATACGCAGTATTTT
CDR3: CSAPPSGETDTQYF

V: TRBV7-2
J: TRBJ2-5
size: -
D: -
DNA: TGTGCCAGCAGCTTACGGCAGCTAGAGACCCAGTACTTC
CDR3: CASSLRQLETQYF

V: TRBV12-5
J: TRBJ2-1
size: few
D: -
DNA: TGTGCTAGTGGGGGCCTTGATGAGCAGTTCTTC
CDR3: CASGGLDEQFF

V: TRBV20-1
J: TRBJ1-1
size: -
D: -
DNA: TGCAGTGCTAGCGGGGGTCGTGTCACTGAAGCTTTCTTT
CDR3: CSASGGRVTEAFF

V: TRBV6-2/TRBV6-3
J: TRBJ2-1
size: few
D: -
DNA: TGTGCCAGCAGTTACGACCCGGCCAGCTCCTACAATGAGCAGTTCTTC
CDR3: CASSYDPASSYNEQFF

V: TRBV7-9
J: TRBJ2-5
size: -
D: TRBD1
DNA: TGTGCCAGCAGCTTAGCCCCGGGACAGGGACAAGAGACCCAGTACTTC
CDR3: CASSLAPGQGQETQYF

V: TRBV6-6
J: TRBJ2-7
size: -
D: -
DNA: TGTGCCAGCAGGGGGACTGCGGGAGAGCAGTACTTC
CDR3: CASRGTAGEQYF

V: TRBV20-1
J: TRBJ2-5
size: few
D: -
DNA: TGCAGTGCTAGGCACAACCAAGAGACCCAGTACTTC
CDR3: CSARHNQETQYF

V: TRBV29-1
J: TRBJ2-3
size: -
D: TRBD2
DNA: TGCAGCGTTGAAGTACCCAGCGGGAATACAGATACGCAGTATTTT
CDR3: CSVEVPSGNTDTQYF

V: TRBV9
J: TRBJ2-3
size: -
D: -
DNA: TGTGCCAGCAGCGGGATCGGGGACGGGAGAGGAGATACGCAGTATTTT
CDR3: CASSGIGDGRGDTQYF

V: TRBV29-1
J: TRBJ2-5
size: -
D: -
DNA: TGCAGCGCTCAACCGGGTCGAAATACCGACAATGAGCAGTACTTC
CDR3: CSAQPGRNTDNEQYF

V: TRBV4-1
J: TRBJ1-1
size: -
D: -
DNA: TGCGCCAGCAGCGCCGGGGGTGAAGGGACTGAAGCTTTCTTT
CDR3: CASSAGGEGTEAFF

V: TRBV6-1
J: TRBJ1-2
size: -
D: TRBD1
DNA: TGTGCCAGCAGTGAAACGACAGGGGTTGGCGGCTACACCTTC
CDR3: CASSETTGVGGYTF

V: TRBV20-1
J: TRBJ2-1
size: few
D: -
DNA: TGCAGTGCTAGGGGGCCGGTGGAGTGGTATGAGCAGTTCTTC
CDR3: CSARGPVEWYEQFF

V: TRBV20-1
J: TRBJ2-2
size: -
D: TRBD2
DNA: TGCAGTGCGAAACTAGCGGGGGGGCCTCTTACCGGGGAGCTGTTTTTT
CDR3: CSAKLAGGPLTGELFF

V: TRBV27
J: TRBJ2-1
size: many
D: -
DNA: TGTGCCAGCAGTTTCGTCGGTTACAATGAGCAGTTCTTC
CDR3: CASSFVGYNEQFF

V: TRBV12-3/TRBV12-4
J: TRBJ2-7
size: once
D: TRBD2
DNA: TGTGCCAGCTCCCGCCGCGGGAGGCTAGTCGAGCAGTACTTC
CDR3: CASSRRGRLVEQYF

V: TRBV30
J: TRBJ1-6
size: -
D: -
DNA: TGTGCCTGGGGCCTGGTACAGGGTTCACCCCTCCACTTT
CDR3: CAWGLVQGSPLHF

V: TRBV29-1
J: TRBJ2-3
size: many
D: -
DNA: TGCAGCGGTGAAGAGTCAGATACGCAGTATTTT
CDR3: CSGEESDTQYF

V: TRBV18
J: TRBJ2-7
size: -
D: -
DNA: TGTGCCAGCTCAGCGGGCTCGACTCACTCCTACGAGCAGTACTTC
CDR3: CASSAGSTHSYEQYF

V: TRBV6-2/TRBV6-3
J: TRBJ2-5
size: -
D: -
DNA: TGTGCCAGCAGTCCCCGGACAGATAAAGAGACCCAGTACTTC
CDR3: CASSPRTDKETQYF

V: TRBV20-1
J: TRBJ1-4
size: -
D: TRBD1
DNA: TGCAGTGCTAGAGGGGAGAACAGGGGGCCGGAAAAACTGTTTTTT
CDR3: CSARGENRGPEKLFF

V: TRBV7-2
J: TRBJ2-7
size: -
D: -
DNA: TGTGCCAGTAGGGACTCGGGGGCTAGCCCTTACGAGCAGTACTTC
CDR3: CASRDSGASPYEQYF

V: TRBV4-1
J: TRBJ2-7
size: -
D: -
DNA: TGCGCCAGCAGCCAAGTCCTCAGGGACTACGAGCAGTACTTC
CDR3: CASSQVLRDYEQYF

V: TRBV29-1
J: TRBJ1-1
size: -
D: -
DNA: TGCAGCGTCCGCGCCAGCACTGAAGCTTTCTTT
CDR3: CSVRASTEAFF

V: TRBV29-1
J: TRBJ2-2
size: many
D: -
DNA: TGCAGCGTTGGTTCCCAGCTGGGGGACACCGGGGAGCTGTTTTTT
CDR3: CSVGSQLGDTGELFF

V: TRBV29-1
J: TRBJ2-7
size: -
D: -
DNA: TGCAGCGTTGTAGAGACTGGCGGGGCAAACTACAATGAGCAGTACTTC
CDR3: CSVVETGGANYNEQYF

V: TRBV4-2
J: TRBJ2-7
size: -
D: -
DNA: TGTGCCAACAGCCAAGACCACAGCTACGAGCAGTACTTC
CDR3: CANSQDHSYEQYF

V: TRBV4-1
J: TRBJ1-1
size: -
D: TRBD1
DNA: TGCGCCAGCAGCCAAGACCGGGGAGGACAGGGGACTTTCTTT
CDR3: CASSQDRGGQGTFF

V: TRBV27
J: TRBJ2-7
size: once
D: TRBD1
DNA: TGTGCCAGCCGCCAGGGGGTTTTGGGCGAGCAGTACTTC
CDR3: CASRQGVLGEQYF